Listed below are T cell receptor beta chains from one sample, sequenced in a study of vaccination and CD4 T cells after COVID-19. The antigens of these receptors remain unknown. One entry per CDR3 protein results from TCRdb running MiXCR on the PCR reads. The table lists roughly 7,400 distinct CDR3 sequences, roughly two fifths of them singletons. The source material was CD4+ T cells from blood, cultured in vitro. The receptor set was obtained from a human donor in good health. Both conserved end residues are part of each CDR3. Fields, in order: clone size, V gene, D gene, J gene, CDR3 DNA, CDR3 protein. A D gene is named only where the DNA matches it firmly. Expanded clones get a size class; other rows say once, few or many, or leave the size out.

clone_size: few
v_call: TRBV25-1
d_call: TRBD2
j_call: TRBJ2-2
cdr3_nt: TGTGCCAGCAGTGGACTAGCGGACACCGGGGAGCTGTTTTTT
cdr3_aa: CASSGLADTGELFF

clone_size: NA
v_call: TRBV3-1
d_call: NA
j_call: TRBJ1-2
cdr3_nt: TGTGCCAGCAGCCAAGGACGCAGCTATGGCTACACCTTC
cdr3_aa: CASSQGRSYGYTF

clone_size: NA
v_call: TRBV10-3
d_call: NA
j_call: TRBJ2-1
cdr3_nt: TGTGCCATCAGTGAGACGAGGGACGCTCATAAGCAGTTCTTC
cdr3_aa: CAISETRDAHKQFF

clone_size: NA
v_call: TRBV7-8
d_call: TRBD1
j_call: TRBJ2-2
cdr3_nt: TGTGCCAGCAGCTTAGTTTGGACAGGCAACACCGGGGAGCTGTTTTTT
cdr3_aa: CASSLVWTGNTGELFF

clone_size: few
v_call: TRBV11-2
d_call: NA
j_call: TRBJ1-6
cdr3_nt: TGTGCCAGCAGCTTAGGTTTTCAGGGCAATTCACCCCTCCACTTT
cdr3_aa: CASSLGFQGNSPLHF

clone_size: few
v_call: TRBV10-3
d_call: NA
j_call: TRBJ2-7
cdr3_nt: TGTGCCATCAGTGAGTCGTGGGGGGACTCCTACGAGCAGTACTTC
cdr3_aa: CAISESWGDSYEQYF

clone_size: NA
v_call: TRBV20-1
d_call: NA
j_call: TRBJ1-3
cdr3_nt: TGCAGTGCTAATGGCCCAGAGGGTGGAAACACCATATATTTT
cdr3_aa: CSANGPEGGNTIYF

clone_size: NA
v_call: TRBV9
d_call: TRBD2
j_call: TRBJ2-1
cdr3_nt: TGTGCCAGCAGCGAGGGGGTAGCGGGGGGTAACAATGAGCAGTTCTTC
cdr3_aa: CASSEGVAGGNNEQFF

clone_size: few
v_call: TRBV6-1
d_call: TRBD2
j_call: TRBJ2-7
cdr3_nt: TGTGCCAGCAGACGGACTAGCGGGCCTCCGGACGAGCAGTACTTC
cdr3_aa: CASRRTSGPPDEQYF

clone_size: few
v_call: TRBV9
d_call: TRBD1
j_call: TRBJ1-2
cdr3_nt: TGTGCCAGCAGCGACGGGACAGGGGACTATGGCTACACCTTC
cdr3_aa: CASSDGTGDYGYTF

clone_size: few
v_call: TRBV29-1
d_call: NA
j_call: TRBJ1-5
cdr3_nt: TGCAGCGTTGGTGGAGAGGGAAGTCAGCCCCAGCATTTT
cdr3_aa: CSVGGEGSQPQHF

clone_size: NA
v_call: TRBV6-5
d_call: NA
j_call: TRBJ2-1
cdr3_nt: TGTGCCAGCAGTTACCCCCCAGGCAATGAGCAGTTCTTC
cdr3_aa: CASSYPPGNEQFF

clone_size: few
v_call: TRBV25-1
d_call: TRBD1
j_call: TRBJ1-2
cdr3_nt: TGTGCCAGCAGTGAACAGGGGGCGTATGGCTACACCTTC
cdr3_aa: CASSEQGAYGYTF

clone_size: NA
v_call: TRBV7-6
d_call: NA
j_call: TRBJ2-7
cdr3_nt: TGTGCCAGCAGCCAACAGGGCCCGGTGGACGAGCAGTACTTC
cdr3_aa: CASSQQGPVDEQYF

clone_size: few
v_call: TRBV5-1
d_call: TRBD1
j_call: TRBJ2-5
cdr3_nt: TGCGCCAGCAGCTTGGGTCCGACAGGGGGGGAAGAGACCCAGTACTTC
cdr3_aa: CASSLGPTGGEETQYF

clone_size: few
v_call: TRBV11-2
d_call: NA
j_call: TRBJ1-5
cdr3_nt: TGTGCCAGCAGCTTAGGGGGGCAGGGAGGTCAGCCCCAGCATTTT
cdr3_aa: CASSLGGQGGQPQHF

clone_size: few
v_call: TRBV5-6
d_call: NA
j_call: TRBJ1-5
cdr3_nt: TGTGCCAGCAGATGGGGGGGACCGAGTAGCAATCAGCCCCAGCATTTT
cdr3_aa: CASRWGGPSSNQPQHF

clone_size: NA
v_call: TRBV20-1
d_call: NA
j_call: TRBJ2-1
cdr3_nt: TGCAGTGCTAGAGATCGTGGCGTACCCTACAATGAGCAGTTCTTC
cdr3_aa: CSARDRGVPYNEQFF

clone_size: NA
v_call: TRBV5-4
d_call: NA
j_call: TRBJ1-1
cdr3_nt: TGTGCCAGCAGCTTGGGATTGGGGCTTAACACTGAAGCTTTCTTT
cdr3_aa: CASSLGLGLNTEAFF

clone_size: few
v_call: TRBV2
d_call: NA
j_call: TRBJ2-1
cdr3_nt: TGTGCCAGCTCCAAAATATCGGCCTACAAGGAGCAGTTCTTC
cdr3_aa: CASSKISAYKEQFF

clone_size: few
v_call: TRBV19
d_call: NA
j_call: TRBJ1-5
cdr3_nt: TGTGCCAGTAGGATTACAGGGATCGTCAATCAGCCCCAGCATTTT
cdr3_aa: CASRITGIVNQPQHF

clone_size: NA
v_call: TRBV24-1
d_call: NA
j_call: TRBJ1-5
cdr3_nt: TGTGCCAAGGACAGTCTCCCTCAGCCCCAGCATTTT
cdr3_aa: CAKDSLPQPQHF

clone_size: few
v_call: TRBV7-2
d_call: NA
j_call: TRBJ2-6
cdr3_nt: TGTGCCAGCAGCTTATATTCGGACAGCTCTGGGGCCAACGTCCTGACTTTC
cdr3_aa: CASSLYSDSSGANVLTF

clone_size: few
v_call: TRBV4-2
d_call: NA
j_call: TRBJ2-1
cdr3_nt: TGTGCCAGCAGCCAGATCGGGGGTTCCTACAATGAGCAGTTCTTC
cdr3_aa: CASSQIGGSYNEQFF

clone_size: medium-sized
v_call: TRBV7-3
d_call: NA
j_call: TRBJ1-1
cdr3_nt: TGTGCCAGCAGTACTGAGCGGGCCGAACGCGGCGCTGAAGCTTTCTTT
cdr3_aa: CASSTERAERGAEAFF

clone_size: NA
v_call: TRBV7-8
d_call: TRBD1
j_call: TRBJ2-1
cdr3_nt: TGTGCCAGCAGCTTAGGGTGGCGGGACAGGGTAAACAATGAGCAGTTCTTC
cdr3_aa: CASSLGWRDRVNNEQFF

clone_size: NA
v_call: TRBV6-4
d_call: TRBD2
j_call: TRBJ2-3
cdr3_nt: TGTGCCAGCAGTGACGGGACTAGCGGCACAGATACGCAGTATTTT
cdr3_aa: CASSDGTSGTDTQYF

clone_size: NA
v_call: TRBV4-1
d_call: NA
j_call: TRBJ1-5
cdr3_nt: TGCGCCAGCAGCCAAGATAAGTGGCAGGGTCTCGGTCAGCCCCAGCATTTT
cdr3_aa: CASSQDKWQGLGQPQHF

clone_size: NA
v_call: TRBV5-1
d_call: NA
j_call: TRBJ1-1
cdr3_nt: TGCGCCAGCAGCATGGACGGGGGCTGGAACACTGAAGCTTTCTTT
cdr3_aa: CASSMDGGWNTEAFF

clone_size: NA
v_call: TRBV5-1
d_call: TRBD1
j_call: TRBJ1-2
cdr3_nt: TGCGTCAGCAGCTTGGGGAGGACAGGGGAGAATTTCACCTTC
cdr3_aa: CVSSLGRTGENFTF

clone_size: NA
v_call: TRBV6-1
d_call: NA
j_call: TRBJ2-2
cdr3_nt: TGTGCCAGCAGCAGCGACAGGTTACCCACCGGGGAGCTGTTTTTT
cdr3_aa: CASSSDRLPTGELFF

clone_size: NA
v_call: TRBV2
d_call: TRBD1
j_call: TRBJ2-1
cdr3_nt: TGTGCCAGCCCGATTGCCGGGACAGGGGTTTTGGATGAGCAGTTCTTC
cdr3_aa: CASPIAGTGVLDEQFF

clone_size: NA
v_call: TRBV30
d_call: NA
j_call: TRBJ1-2
cdr3_nt: TGTGCCTGGAGTTCCGCCCAGGGCTACACCTTC
cdr3_aa: CAWSSAQGYTF

clone_size: NA
v_call: TRBV12-3/TRBV12-4
d_call: NA
j_call: TRBJ1-5
cdr3_nt: TGTGCCAGCAGTTTATTACGGTTTCAGCCCCAGCATTTT
cdr3_aa: CASSLLRFQPQHF

clone_size: few
v_call: TRBV19
d_call: NA
j_call: TRBJ2-2
cdr3_nt: TGTGCCAGTATGGGCAGGACGAACACCGGGGAGCTGTTTTTT
cdr3_aa: CASMGRTNTGELFF

clone_size: NA
v_call: TRBV2
d_call: NA
j_call: TRBJ1-1
cdr3_nt: TGTGCCAGCAGTGATCAGGGACAAGTGAACACTGAAGCTTTCTTT
cdr3_aa: CASSDQGQVNTEAFF

clone_size: NA
v_call: TRBV20-1
d_call: NA
j_call: TRBJ1-1
cdr3_nt: TGCAGCGTAGTCGACACTCCAGAAGCTTTCTTT
cdr3_aa: CSVVDTPEAFF

clone_size: few
v_call: TRBV5-4
d_call: NA
j_call: TRBJ1-2
cdr3_nt: TGTGCCAGCAGCCTACTCGTCGGGGGGGTGGATGGCTACACCTTC
cdr3_aa: CASSLLVGGVDGYTF

clone_size: NA
v_call: TRBV10-3
d_call: TRBD1
j_call: TRBJ1-1
cdr3_nt: TGTGCCTCTATCGAAACAGGGGAGAACACTGAAGCTTTCTTT
cdr3_aa: CASIETGENTEAFF

clone_size: NA
v_call: TRBV11-2
d_call: NA
j_call: TRBJ1-2
cdr3_nt: TGTGCCAGCAGCTTAGAGGGCCCCTATGGCTACACCTTC
cdr3_aa: CASSLEGPYGYTF

clone_size: few
v_call: TRBV6-1
d_call: NA
j_call: TRBJ1-2
cdr3_nt: TGTGCCAGCGGGGGAGGCTCTAACTATGGCTACACCTTC
cdr3_aa: CASGGGSNYGYTF

clone_size: few
v_call: TRBV30
d_call: NA
j_call: TRBJ1-5
cdr3_nt: TGTGCCTGGAGTCTGAAAGAGAATCAGCCCCAGCATTTT
cdr3_aa: CAWSLKENQPQHF

clone_size: few
v_call: TRBV19
d_call: NA
j_call: TRBJ1-1
cdr3_nt: TGTGCCAGTAGTATAGTTCCGGGGATGAGGCCTGAAGCTTTCTTT
cdr3_aa: CASSIVPGMRPEAFF

clone_size: NA
v_call: TRBV2
d_call: NA
j_call: TRBJ2-1
cdr3_nt: TGTGCCAGCAGTGACCCTGGGAGTGAGCAGTTCTTC
cdr3_aa: CASSDPGSEQFF

clone_size: few
v_call: TRBV29-1
d_call: NA
j_call: TRBJ2-1
cdr3_nt: TGCAGCGTACCCAAGGGGCTCGGCTACAATGAGCAGTTCTTC
cdr3_aa: CSVPKGLGYNEQFF

clone_size: NA
v_call: TRBV9
d_call: TRBD2
j_call: TRBJ2-1
cdr3_nt: TGTGCCAGCAGCGTTTGGGGCGGGAGGGAGCAGTTCTTC
cdr3_aa: CASSVWGGREQFF

clone_size: few
v_call: TRBV5-1
d_call: NA
j_call: TRBJ1-2
cdr3_nt: TGCGCCAGCAGCTTGGCCACAGGGAGCTATGGCTACACCTTC
cdr3_aa: CASSLATGSYGYTF

clone_size: few
v_call: TRBV10-2
d_call: NA
j_call: TRBJ1-3
cdr3_nt: TGCGCCAGCAGTGAGCGGGGAGGAAACACCATATATTTT
cdr3_aa: CASSERGGNTIYF

clone_size: once
v_call: TRBV6-1
d_call: NA
j_call: TRBJ2-2
cdr3_nt: TGTGCCAGCGGAAGGGAAACAGGGTGGGCCGGGGAGCTGTTTTTT
cdr3_aa: CASGRETGWAGELFF

clone_size: NA
v_call: TRBV7-9
d_call: NA
j_call: TRBJ2-3
cdr3_nt: TGTGCCAGCAGCTTCGGGAGCTATACGCAGTATTTT
cdr3_aa: CASSFGSYTQYF